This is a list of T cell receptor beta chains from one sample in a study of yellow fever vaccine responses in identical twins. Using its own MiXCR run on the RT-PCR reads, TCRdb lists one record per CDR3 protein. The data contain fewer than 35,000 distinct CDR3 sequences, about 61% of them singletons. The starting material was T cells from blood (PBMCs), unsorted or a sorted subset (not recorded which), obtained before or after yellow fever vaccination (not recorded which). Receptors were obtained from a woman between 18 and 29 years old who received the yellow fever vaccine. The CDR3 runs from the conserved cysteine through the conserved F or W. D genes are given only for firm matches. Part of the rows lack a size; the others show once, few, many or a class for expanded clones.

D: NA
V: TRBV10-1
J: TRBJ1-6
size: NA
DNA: TGCGCCAGCAGTGACGAGGCATTGGGTGCTTCACCCCTCCACTTT
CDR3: CASSDEALGASPLHF

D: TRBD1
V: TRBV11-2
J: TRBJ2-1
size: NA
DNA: TGTGCCAGCAGCAAGGGACAGCTAAGCAATGAGCAGTTCTTC
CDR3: CASSKGQLSNEQFF

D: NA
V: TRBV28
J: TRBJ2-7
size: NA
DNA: TGTGCCAGCAGCTTAGGCAACCCCTACGAGCAGTACTTC
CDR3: CASSLGNPYEQYF

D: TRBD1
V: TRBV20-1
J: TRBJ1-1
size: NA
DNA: TGCAGTGCTAGGGTAGCTCGCAGGGGGGCGGACACTGAAGCTTTCTTT
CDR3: CSARVARRGADTEAFF

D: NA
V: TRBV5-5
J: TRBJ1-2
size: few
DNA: TGTGCCAGCAGCCCGGACAGTGGGGGCTATGGCTACACCTTC
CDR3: CASSPDSGGYGYTF

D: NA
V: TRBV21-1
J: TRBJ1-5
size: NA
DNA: TGTGCCAGCACCACAGTCAACGGGACACCCAATCAGCCCCAGCATTTT
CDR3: CASTTVNGTPNQPQHF

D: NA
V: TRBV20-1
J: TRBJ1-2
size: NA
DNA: TGCAGTGCCCCGGGGCAGCTTGGCTATGGCTACACCTTC
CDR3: CSAPGQLGYGYTF

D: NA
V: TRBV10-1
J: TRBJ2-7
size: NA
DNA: TGCGCCAGCAGTGAGTCGGGCTCCGTTGGCGAGCAGTACTTC
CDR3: CASSESGSVGEQYF

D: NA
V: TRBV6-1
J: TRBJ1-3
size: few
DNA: TGTGCCAGCAGTGAGGTGTCAACCTCTGGAAACACCATATATTTT
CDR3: CASSEVSTSGNTIYF

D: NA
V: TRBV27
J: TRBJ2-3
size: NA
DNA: TGTGCCAGCAGTTTCCAGGGACGAATGCAAGATACGCAGTATTTT
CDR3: CASSFQGRMQDTQYF

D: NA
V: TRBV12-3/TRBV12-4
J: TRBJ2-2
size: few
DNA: TGTGCCAGCACCTCCTTAAAGGCCGGGGAGCTGTTTTTT
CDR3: CASTSLKAGELFF

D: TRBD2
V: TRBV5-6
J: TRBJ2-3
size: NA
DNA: TGTGCCAGCAGCTTGGTATTAGCGGGATCCCCAGATACGCAGTATTTT
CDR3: CASSLVLAGSPDTQYF

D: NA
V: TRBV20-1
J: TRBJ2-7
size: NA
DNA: TGCAGTGCTAGAGTACACTCCGGTTACGAGCAGTACTTC
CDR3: CSARVHSGYEQYF

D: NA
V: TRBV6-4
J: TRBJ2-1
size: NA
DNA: TGTGCCAGCAGTGATTCAGGGGATGAGCAGTTCTTC
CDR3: CASSDSGDEQFF

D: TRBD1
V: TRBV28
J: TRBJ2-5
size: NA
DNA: TGTGCCAGCAGTTCACCGGGACAGGGGGACGTGACCCAGTACTTC
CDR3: CASSSPGQGDVTQYF

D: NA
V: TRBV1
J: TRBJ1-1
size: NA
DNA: TGCACCAGCAGCCACGGGGACATGAACACTGAAGCTTTCTTT
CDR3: CTSSHGDMNTEAFF

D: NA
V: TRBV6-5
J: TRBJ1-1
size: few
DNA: TGTGCCAGCAGTTACGGGCCAGACACTGAAGCTTTCTTT
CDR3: CASSYGPDTEAFF

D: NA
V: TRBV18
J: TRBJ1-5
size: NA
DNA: TGTGCCAGCTCACTGTACCGGACAGATAGCAATCAGCCCCAGCATTTT
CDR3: CASSLYRTDSNQPQHF

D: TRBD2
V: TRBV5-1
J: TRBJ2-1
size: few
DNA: TGCGCCAGCAGCTTGGTAGCGGGAGAATACAATGAGCAGTTCTTC
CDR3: CASSLVAGEYNEQFF

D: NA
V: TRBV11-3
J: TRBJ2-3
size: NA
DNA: TGTGCCAGCAGAAACAGGGACTACCCCACAGATACGCAGTATTTT
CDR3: CASRNRDYPTDTQYF

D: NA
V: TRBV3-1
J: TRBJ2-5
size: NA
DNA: TGTGCCAGCAGTCAACAGGGATCGGTGGAGACCCAGTACTTC
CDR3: CASSQQGSVETQYF

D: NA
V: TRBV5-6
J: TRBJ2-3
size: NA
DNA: TGTGCCAGCAGCCTAGGACAGACAGATACGCAGTATTTT
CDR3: CASSLGQTDTQYF

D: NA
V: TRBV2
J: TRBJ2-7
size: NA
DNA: TGTGCCAGCAGTGACAACTCCAACGAGCAGTACTTC
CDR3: CASSDNSNEQYF

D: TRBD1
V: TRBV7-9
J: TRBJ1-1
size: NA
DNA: TGTGCCACAAAAGGACAGGGAAGAACGTCTGAAGCTTTCTTT
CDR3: CATKGQGRTSEAFF

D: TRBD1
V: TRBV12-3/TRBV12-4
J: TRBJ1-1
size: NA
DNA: TGTGCCAGCAGGCCCGGGACAGTCACTGAAGCTTTCTTT
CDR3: CASRPGTVTEAFF